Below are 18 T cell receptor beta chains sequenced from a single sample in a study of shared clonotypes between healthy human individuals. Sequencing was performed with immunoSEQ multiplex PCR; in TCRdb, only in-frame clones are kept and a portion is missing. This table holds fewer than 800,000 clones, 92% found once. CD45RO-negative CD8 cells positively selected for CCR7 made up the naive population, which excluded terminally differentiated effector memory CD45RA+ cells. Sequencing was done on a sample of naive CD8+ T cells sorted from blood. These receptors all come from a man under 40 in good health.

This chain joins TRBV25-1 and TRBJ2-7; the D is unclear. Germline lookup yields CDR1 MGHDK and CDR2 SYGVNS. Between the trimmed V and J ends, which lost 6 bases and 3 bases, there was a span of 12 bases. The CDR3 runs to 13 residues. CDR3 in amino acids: CASRLGLNYEQYF. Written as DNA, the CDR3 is TGTGCCAGCAGGCTAGGTCTTAACTACGAGCAGTACTTC.

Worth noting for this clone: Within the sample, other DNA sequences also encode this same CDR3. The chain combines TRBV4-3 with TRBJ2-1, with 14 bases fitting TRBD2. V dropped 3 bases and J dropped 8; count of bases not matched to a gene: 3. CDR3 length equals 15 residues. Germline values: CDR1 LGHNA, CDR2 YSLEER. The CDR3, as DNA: TGCGCCAGCAGCCAGGGACTAGCGGGAGTCCATGAGCAGTTCTTC. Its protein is CASSQGLAGVHEQFF.

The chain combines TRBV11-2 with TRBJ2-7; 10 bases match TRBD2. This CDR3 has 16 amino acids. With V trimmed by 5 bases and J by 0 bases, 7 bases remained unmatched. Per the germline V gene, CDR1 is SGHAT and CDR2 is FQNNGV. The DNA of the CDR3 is TGTGCCAGCAGCCCTTACCCTAGCGGGAGCTCCTACGAGCAGTACTTC. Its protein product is CASSPYPSGSSYEQYF.

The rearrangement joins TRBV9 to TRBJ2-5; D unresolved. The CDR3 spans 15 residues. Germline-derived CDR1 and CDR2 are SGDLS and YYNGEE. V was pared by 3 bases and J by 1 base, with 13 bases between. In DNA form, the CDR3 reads TGTGCCAGCAGCGCCACCGGTACTACCCAAGAGACCCAGTACTTC. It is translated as CASSATGTTQETQYF.

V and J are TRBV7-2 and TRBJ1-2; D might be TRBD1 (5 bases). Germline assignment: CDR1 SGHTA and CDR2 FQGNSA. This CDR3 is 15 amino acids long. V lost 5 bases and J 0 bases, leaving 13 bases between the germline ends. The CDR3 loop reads CASSPRQQTNYGYTF. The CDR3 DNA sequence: TGTGCCAGCAGCCCCAGACAGCAGACTAACTATGGCTACACCTTC. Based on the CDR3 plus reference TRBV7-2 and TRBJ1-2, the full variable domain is GAGVSQSPSNKVTEKGKDVELRCDPISGHTALYWYRQSLGQGLEFLIYFQGNSAPDKSGLPSDRFSAERTGGSVSTLTIQRTQQEDSAVYLCASSPRQQTNYGYTFGSGTRLTVV.

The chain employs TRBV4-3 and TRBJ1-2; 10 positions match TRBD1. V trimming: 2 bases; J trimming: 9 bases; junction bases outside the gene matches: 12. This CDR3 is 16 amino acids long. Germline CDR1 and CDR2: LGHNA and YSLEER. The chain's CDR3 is CASSQSTGQGGRSYTF. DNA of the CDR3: TGCGCCAGCAGCCAATCAACCGGACAGGGGGGTCGGAGCTACACCTTC.

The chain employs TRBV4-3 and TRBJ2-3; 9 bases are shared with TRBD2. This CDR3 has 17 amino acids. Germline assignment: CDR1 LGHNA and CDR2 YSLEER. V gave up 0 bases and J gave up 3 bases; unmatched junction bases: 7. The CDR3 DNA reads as TGCGCCAGCAGCCAAGATTTTACTAGCGGGTATACAGATACGCAGTATTTT. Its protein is CASSQDFTSGYTDTQYF.

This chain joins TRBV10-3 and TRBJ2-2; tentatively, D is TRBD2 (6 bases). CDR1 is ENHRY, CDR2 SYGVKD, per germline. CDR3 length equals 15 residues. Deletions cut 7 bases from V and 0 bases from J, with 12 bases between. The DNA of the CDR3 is TGTGCCATCATGTCGGGACTTACGAACACCGGGGAGCTGTTTTTT. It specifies CAIMSGLTNTGELFF.

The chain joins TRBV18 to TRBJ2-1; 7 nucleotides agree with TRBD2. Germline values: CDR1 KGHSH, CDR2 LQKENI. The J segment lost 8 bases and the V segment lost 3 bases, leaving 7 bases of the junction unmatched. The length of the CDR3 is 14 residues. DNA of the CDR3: TGTGCCAGCTCACCCGGGACTAACCTCTATGAGCAGTTCTTC. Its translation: CASSPGTNLYEQFF.

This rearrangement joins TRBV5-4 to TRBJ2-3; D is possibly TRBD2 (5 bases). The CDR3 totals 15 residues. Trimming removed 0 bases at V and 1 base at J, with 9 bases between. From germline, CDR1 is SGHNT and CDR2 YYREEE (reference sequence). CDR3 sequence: CASSLGGLGTDTQYF. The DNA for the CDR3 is TGTGCCAGCAGCTTGGGCGGACTGGGCACAGATACGCAGTATTTT.

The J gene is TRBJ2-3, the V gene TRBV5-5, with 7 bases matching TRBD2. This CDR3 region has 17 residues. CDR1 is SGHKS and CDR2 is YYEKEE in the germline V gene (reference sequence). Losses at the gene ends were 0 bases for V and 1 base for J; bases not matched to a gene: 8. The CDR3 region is CASSLVPLAGGTDTQYF. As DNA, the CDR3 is TGTGCCAGCAGCTTGGTACCCCTGGCGGGAGGCACAGATACGCAGTATTTT.

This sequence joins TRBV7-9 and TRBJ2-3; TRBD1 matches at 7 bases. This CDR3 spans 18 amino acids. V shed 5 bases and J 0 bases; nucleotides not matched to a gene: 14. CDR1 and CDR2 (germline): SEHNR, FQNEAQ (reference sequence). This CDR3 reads CASSLGQAAALSTDTQYF. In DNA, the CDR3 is TGTGCCAGCAGCCTCGGACAGGCCGCCGCTCTTAGCACAGATACGCAGTATTTT.

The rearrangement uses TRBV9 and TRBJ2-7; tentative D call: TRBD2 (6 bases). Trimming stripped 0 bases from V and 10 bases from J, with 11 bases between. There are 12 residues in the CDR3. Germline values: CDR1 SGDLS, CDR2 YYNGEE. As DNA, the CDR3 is TGTGCCAGCAGCGTAGCTGGAGGGATCCAGTACTTC. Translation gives CASSVAGGIQYF.

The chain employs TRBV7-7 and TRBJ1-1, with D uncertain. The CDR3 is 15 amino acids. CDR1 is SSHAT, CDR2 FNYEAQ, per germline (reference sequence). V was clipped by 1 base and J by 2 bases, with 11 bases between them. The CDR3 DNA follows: TGTGCCAGCAGCTTAGATGCTGGACCCAACACTGAAGCTTTCTTT. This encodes CASSLDAGPNTEAFF.

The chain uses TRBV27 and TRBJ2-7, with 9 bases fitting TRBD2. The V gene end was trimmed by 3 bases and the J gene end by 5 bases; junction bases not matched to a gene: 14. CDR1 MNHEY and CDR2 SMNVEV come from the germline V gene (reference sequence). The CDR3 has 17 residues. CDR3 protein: CASSFTAGSGSLNEQYF. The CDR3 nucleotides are TGTGCCAGCAGTTTCACCGCTGGTAGCGGGAGTCTCAACGAGCAGTACTTC.

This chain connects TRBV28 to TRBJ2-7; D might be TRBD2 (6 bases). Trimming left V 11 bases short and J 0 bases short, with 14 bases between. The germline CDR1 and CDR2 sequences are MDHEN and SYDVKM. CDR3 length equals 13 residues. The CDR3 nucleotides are TGTGCCGGGGGGAAGGGGCCCTCCTACGAGCAGTACTTC. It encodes CAGGKGPSYEQYF.

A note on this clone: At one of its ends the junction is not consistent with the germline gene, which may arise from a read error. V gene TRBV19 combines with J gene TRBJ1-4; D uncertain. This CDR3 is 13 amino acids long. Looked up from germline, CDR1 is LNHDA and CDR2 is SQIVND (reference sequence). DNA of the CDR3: TGTGCAAGTAGTCGGCGTACGGATGAAAAACTGTTTTTT. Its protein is CASSRRTDEKLFF.

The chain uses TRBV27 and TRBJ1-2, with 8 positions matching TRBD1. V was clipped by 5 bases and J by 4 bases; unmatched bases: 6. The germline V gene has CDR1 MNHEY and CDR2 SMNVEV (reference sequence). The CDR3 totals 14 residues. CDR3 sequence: CASSGGQAFYGYTF. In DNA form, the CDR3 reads TGTGCCAGCAGTGGGGGACAGGCCTTCTATGGCTACACCTTC.